The sequence of this T cell receptor beta chain was determined in a study of blood T cell repertoires in COVID-19. Study at large: Collection of acute and convalescent COVID-19 samples took place in the United States, Italy and Spain. Sources were T cells, B-cell-depleted T cells, or PBMCs; the material itself was cDNA or gDNA.

In the study's own analysis: The assay estimated nucleated cells by amplifying reference gene primers. The data were produced by immunoSEQ multiplex PCR, yet TCRdb's version contains in-frame clones alone and is incomplete. D and trimming come from the DNA, and the V and J calls and clone size come from that table. The data hold approximately 220,000 clones, with more than 85% observed a single time. The CDR3 extends over 19 amino acids. Germline assignment: CDR1 LNHDA and CDR2 SQIVND (reference sequence). V lost 1 base to trimming and J lost 5 bases; unmatched junction nucleotides: 16. The chain employs TRBV19 and TRBJ1-1; 10 nucleotides align to TRBD1. This clonotype was obtained from a man aged 40-49 years with acute or convalescent COVID-19. The specimen was peripheral blood. The CDR3 is CASSIVGWGQGLGGTEAFF. The DNA of the CDR3 is TGTGCCAGTAGTATAGTGGGGTGGGGACAGGGGCTTGGAGGGACTGAAGCTTTCTTT.